This TCR beta chain was recovered during a study of T cell responses to AZD1222 COVID-19 vaccine. The CDR3 runs 16 residues. CDR1 SGHNT and CDR2 YYREEE come from the germline V gene (reference sequence). J gave up 2 bases and V 0 bases, and 5 bases lay outside the gene matches. Clones were sequenced by immunoSEQ multiplex PCR, and TCRdb holds only the in-frame ones, with some missing. This table holds 100,000 to 150,000 clones, 70% to 90% found once. This chain connects TRBV5-4 to TRBJ2-7; the match to TRBD2 covers 10 bases. This receptor was obtained from an adult in good health. The sample in question was peripheral blood, obtained on day 0 of AZD1222 vaccination. The DNA for the CDR3 is TGTGCCAGCAGCTTGGGCAGGACTAGCGGAACCTACGAGCAGTACTTC. Residues: CASSLGRTSGTYEQYF.